Listed here are 14 T cell receptor beta chains from one sample, sequenced in a study of cytomegalovirus exposure and HLA in healthy donors. Amplification used 60 Vbeta primers and 13 Jbeta primers. Using immunoSEQ multiplex PCR, the repertoire was profiled, and TCRdb retains in-frame clones only, with some absent. The table lists around 190,000 clones, around 90% of them singletons, with about 1.1% in the top ten. The source material was PBMCs. The origin of the receptors is a boy aged 2 to 10 in good health and CMV-seronegative.

The chain combines TRBV9 with TRBJ2-1, with TRBD2 matching 10 bases. The V segment lost 2 bases and the J segment 6 bases; nucleotides outside the gene matches: 5. This CDR3 contains 15 residues. Germline loops: CDR1 SGDLS, CDR2 YYNGEE. The CDR3 region is CASSVTSGVPNEQFF. CDR3 bases: TGTGCCAGCAGCGTTACTAGCGGGGTACCCAATGAGCAGTTCTTC.

This clone appeared a single time. The genes are TRBV11-2 and TRBJ1-2; TRBD1 might be the D (5 bases). Trimming removed 8 bases from V and 4 bases from J, with 23 bases in between. The CDR3 contains 16 residues. Per the germline V gene, CDR1 is SGHAT and CDR2 is FQNNGV. DNA for the CDR3: TGTGCCAGCTCCCAACTAGGGAGGGGAAGAGGCTATGGCTACACCTTC. Translated: CASSQLGRGRGYGYTF.

The chain combines TRBV30 with TRBJ2-2; TRBD2 matches at 8 bases. The junction had 7 bases not matched to a gene; V was cut back by 3 bases and J by 7 bases. Germline assignment: CDR1 GTSNPN and CDR2 SVGIG (reference sequence). The CDR3 loop spans 14 amino acids. The CDR3 nucleotides are TGTGCCTGGAGCGCCCTCGGGAGGGTCGGGGAGCTGTTTTTT. This translates into CAWSALGRVGELFF.

This chain joins TRBV28 and TRBJ2-7; unclear D gene. The CDR3 sequence is 14 residues long. Germline lookup yields CDR1 MDHEN and CDR2 SYDVKM. With 5 bases removed from V and 2 bases from J, the gap between germline ends came to 13 bases. The CDR3 sequence: CASSTRLATYEQYF. CDR3 DNA: TGTGCCAGCAGTACCCGCCTGGCAACCTACGAGCAGTACTTC.

This rearrangement joins TRBV29-1 to TRBJ2-7; D is possibly TRBD1 (5 bases). This CDR3 has 15 amino acids. Trimming removed 2 bases from V and 4 bases from J, with 18 bases in between. Germline V lookup: CDR1 SQVTM, CDR2 ANQGSEA. The CDR3 bases are TGCAGCGTTGAACACACCCAGGGCCCCACTTACGAGCAGTACTTC. This codes for CSVEHTQGPTYEQYF.

The chain couples TRBV15 to TRBJ2-1; tentative D call: TRBD1 (5 bases). Trimming took 7 bases from V and 9 from J, leaving 19 bases between them. The CDR3 consists of 14 residues. Germline V gene sequence: CDR1 LNHNV, CDR2 YYDKDF (reference sequence). The CDR3 protein is CATTPLRGTGEQFF. The CDR3 nucleotides are TGTGCCACCACCCCGTTAAGGGGCACAGGTGAGCAGTTCTTC.

The V and J genes are TRBV5-4 and TRBJ2-1, with D perhaps TRBD2 (6 bases). Between the trimmed V and J ends, which lost 9 bases and 5 bases, there was a span of 18 bases. Germline CDR1 reads SGHNT; CDR2 reads YYREEE (reference sequence). This CDR3 has 14 residues. In DNA form, the CDR3 reads TGTGCCACCGTGGAGGGGCGCCAAAACAATGAGCAGTTCTTC. Translated, it gives CATVEGRQNNEQFF.

The chain couples TRBV29-1 to TRBJ2-4; tentatively, D is TRBD1 (6 bases). With 5 bases removed from V and 14 bases from J, the gap between germline ends came to 13 bases. Germline CDR1 is SQVTM and CDR2 is ANQGSEA. The CDR3 runs 10 residues. The CDR3 nucleotides read TGCAGCGTTTCGGACAGTGTGAAGTACTTC. Residues: CSVSDSVKYF.

J is TRBJ2-7 and V is TRBV5-6; possible D gene TRBD1, 5 bases. The germline V gene has CDR1 SGHDT and CDR2 YYEEEE. This CDR3 has 15 residues. V was clipped by 5 bases and J by 0 bases, with 15 bases between them. For the CDR3, the DNA is TGTGCCAGCAGACCGCAGGGTGGGCCCTCCTACGAGCAGTACTTC. This sequence encodes CASRPQGGPSYEQYF.

V usage is TRBV6-6 and J usage is TRBJ2-7; 11 bases align to TRBD2. Germline-derived CDR1 and CDR2 are MNHNY and SVGAGI (reference sequence). This CDR3 is built from 16 residues. The junction had 6 bases not matched to a gene; V was cut back by 5 bases and J by 0 bases. CDR3 sequence (DNA): TGTGCCAGCAGTAGTGGACTAGCGGGTAGCTCCTACGAGCAGTACTTC. Amino acids: CASSSGLAGSSYEQYF.

This chain links TRBV7-6 with TRBJ2-7; perhaps TRBD1 as D (7 bases). This CDR3 has 13 residues. The germline CDR1 and CDR2 sequences are SGHVS and FNYEAQ. V shed 5 bases and J shed 1 base, with 9 bases lying between them. The CDR3 is CASSPGGSYEQYF. The DNA for the CDR3 is TGTGCCAGCAGCCCAGGGGGGTCCTACGAGCAGTACTTC.

Comment on this clone: A junction boundary mismatches the germline segment, possibly from a read error. This chain joins TRBV7-9 and TRBJ1-5, with D possibly matching TRBD1 (6 bases). The germline CDR1 and CDR2 sequences are SEHNR and FQNEAQ (reference sequence). This CDR3 is 12 amino acids long. The CDR3, as DNA: TGTTCCAGCAAACAGGGAAATCAGCCCCAGCATTTT. It codes for CSSKQGNQPQHF.

The genes are TRBV5-1 and TRBJ2-1; 10 bases map to TRBD1. V lost 4 bases to trimming and J lost 10 bases; unmatched junction nucleotides: 20. CDR1 and CDR2 from the germline V gene are SGHRS and YFSETQ. This CDR3 is built from 18 residues. CDR3 bases: TGCGCCAGCAGCCCCCCCGGGACAGGGGATGGTTGGGGAGGCGAGCAGTTCTTC. As protein: CASSPPGTGDGWGGEQFF.

This clone came up a few times. The CDR3 nucleotides are TGTGCCAGCAGCGTTTTGACAGGGACGAACACTGAAGCTTTCTTT. Its translation is CASSVLTGTNTEAFF. The V and J genes are TRBV9 and TRBJ1-1; 7 bases align to TRBD1. V lost 2 bases and J lost 1; bases outside the gene matches: 5. Germline loops: CDR1 SGDLS, CDR2 YYNGEE. CDR3 size: 15 residues.